The 20 T cell receptor beta chains below all came from one sample that was sequenced in a study of CD8+ T cells in alopecia areata (dated 2018 in TCRdb). The intended sense of this specimen's time point label: baseline before oral tofacitinib. The library came from the immunoSEQ multiplex PCR assay. RNA was extracted from all samples and reverse transcribed into cDNA as template for TCR sequencing. TCRdb provides this immuneACCESS table in a form limited to in-frame rearrangements. Some clones are lacking; in checked studies, under half of them reflect an unresolved V gene, and why the rest are absent is not known. The sample table shows 200,000 to 250,000 clones, and 67% are seen once. The top ten constitute around 1.2% of the sample. The sample consisted of CD4+ T cells sorted from blood, taken at week 0. Source of these receptors: a human donor with alopecia areata.

The genes are TRBV29-1 and TRBJ2-7; D unresolved. Trimming took 4 bases from V and 0 from J, leaving 13 bases between them. Germline-derived CDR1 and CDR2 are SQVTM and ANQGSEA. The CDR3 runs to 14 residues. The CDR3 loop is CSVVRDSTSYEQYF. The CDR3 bases are TGCAGCGTTGTCAGAGACTCCACCTCCTACGAGCAGTACTTC.

The CDR3 sequence: CAISVRTGDTEAFF. In DNA, the CDR3 is TGTGCCATCAGTGTACGGACAGGGGACACTGAAGCTTTCTTT. This chain uses TRBV10-3 with TRBJ1-1; 9 positions agree with TRBD1. V gave up 4 bases and J gave up 3 bases; unmatched junction bases: 3. Per germline, CDR1 ENHRY and CDR2 SYGVKD. The CDR3 covers 14 residues.

This chain connects TRBV7-3 to TRBJ1-6; 9 bases line up with TRBD1. CDR1 is SGHTA and CDR2 is FQGTGA in the germline V gene. The CDR3 is 15 amino acids. V gave up 1 base and J gave up 13 bases; unmatched junction bases: 8. The CDR3 DNA reads as TGTGCCAGCAGCTTAAGTGGACAGGGGTATACCCCCCTCCACTTT. Translation: CASSLSGQGYTPLHF.

Here the CDR3 reads CSARGELEQFF. As DNA, the CDR3 is TGCAGTGCTAGAGGGGAATTAGAGCAGTTCTTC. The chain couples TRBV20-1 to TRBJ2-1, with D unresolved. Deletions cut 1 base from V and 10 bases from J, with 8 bases between. Germline lookup yields CDR1 DFQATT and CDR2 SNEGSKA (reference sequence). The CDR3 has 11 residues.

The chain employs TRBV13 and TRBJ2-5, with 8 bases lining up with TRBD1. The CDR3 spans 13 residues. Trimming removed 8 bases from V and 5 bases from J; junction bases left unmatched: 7. In germline, CDR1 is PRHDT, CDR2 FYEKMQ (reference sequence). The CDR3 protein is CASCLRGLETQYF. In nucleotides, the CDR3 is TGTGCCAGCTGCCTCAGGGGGCTTGAGACCCAGTACTTC.

The rearrangement links TRBV4-3 to TRBJ1-5; D may be TRBD1 (5 bases). The CDR3 sequence is 13 residues long. Trimming shortened V by 0 bases and J by 12 bases, and 12 bases separated the two germline ends. Germline lookup yields CDR1 LGHNA and CDR2 YSLEER. DNA of the CDR3: TGCGCCAGCAGCCAAGATCAGGAGGGGAACCAGCATTTT. This gives the protein CASSQDQEGNQHF.

The chain carries TRBV5-1 and TRBJ1-2; D remains ambiguous. Trimming took 4 bases from V and 0 from J, leaving 13 bases between them. This CDR3 spans 15 amino acids. The V gene's germline CDR1 is SGHRS and CDR2 YFSETQ. CDR3 coding DNA: TGCGCCAGCAGCCCCTCGGGCGCCACTAACTATGGCTACACCTTC. Its protein is CASSPSGATNYGYTF.

This chain joins TRBV7-2 and TRBJ2-5, with 8 bases matching TRBD2. Trimming at V came to 5 bases and at J to 2 bases, leaving 7 bases not matched to a gene. Germline-derived CDR1 and CDR2 are SGHTA and FQGNSA. The CDR3 covers 15 residues. The CDR3 DNA follows: TGTGCCAGCAGCCGAGGGGCGGGGGGACAAGAGACCCAGTACTTC. This codes for CASSRGAGGQETQYF.

J is TRBJ2-1 and V is TRBV29-1; 7 positions match TRBD2. V gave up 6 bases and J gave up 1 base; unmatched junction bases: 6. This CDR3 comprises 14 residues. The germline V gene encodes CDR1 SQVTM and CDR2 ANQGSEA. CDR3 region: CSVDSGPSYNEQFF. The CDR3 nucleotides are TGCAGCGTCGATAGCGGGCCGTCCTACAATGAGCAGTTCTTC.

The chain links TRBV7-3 to TRBJ2-3; 9 bases match TRBD2. The CDR3 consists of 16 residues. Germline values: CDR1 SGHTA, CDR2 FQGTGA. V was clipped by 2 bases and J by 2 bases; unmatched bases: 5. CDR3 sequence (DNA): TGTGCCAGCAGCTTAGGGACTAGCAGGGACACAGATACGCAGTATTTT. It encodes CASSLGTSRDTDTQYF.

The chain uses TRBV11-2 and TRBJ2-6, with D uncertain. The CDR3 is 16 amino acids. CDR1 is SGHAT and CDR2 is FQNNGV in the germline V gene. The ends were cut back, 5 bases at V and 0 bases at J, with 11 bases in the middle. CDR3 DNA: TGTGCCAGCAGCGCGATAGTGGGCTCTGGGGCCAACGTCCTGACTTTC. Translating gives CASSAIVGSGANVLTF.

The gene calls are TRBV5-6 and TRBJ1-4, with D possibly matching TRBD1 (5 bases). Trimming pared 1 base from V and 5 bases from J, leaving 9 bases between. Per the germline V gene, CDR1 is SGHDT and CDR2 is YYEEEE. This CDR3 spans 14 amino acids. The CDR3 region has the DNA TGTGCCAGCAGCTTGAGGCCAGGGAATGAAAAACTGTTTTTT. Its translation is CASSLRPGNEKLFF.

The gene calls are TRBV6-5 and TRBJ2-7; TRBD1 might be the D (6 bases). Trimming removed 5 bases at V and 6 bases at J, with 8 bases between. Looked up from germline, CDR1 is MNHEY and CDR2 is SVGAGI. This CDR3 region has 11 residues. CDR3 nucleotides: TGTGCCAGCAGTCGACAGGCCGAGCAGTACTTC. Translation: CASSRQAEQYF.

This clone was seen once. The chain is built from TRBV30 and TRBJ1-1; D is undetermined. The V gene's germline CDR1 is GTSNPN and CDR2 SVGIG (reference sequence). The CDR3 has 14 residues. V was cut by 0 bases and J by 1 base, with 9 bases left in between. The CDR3 nucleotides read TGTGCCTGGAGTGTTCCCGGAGGGAACACTGAAGCTTTCTTT. This gives the protein CAWSVPGGNTEAFF. Together with reference TRBV30 and TRBJ1-1, the CDR3 gives the full variable domain: SQTIHQWPATLVQPVGSPLSLECTVEGTSNPNLYWYRQAAGRGLQLLFYSVGIGQISSEVPQNLSASRPQDRQFILSSKKLLLSDSGFYLCAWSVPGGNTEAFFGQGTRLTVV.

The gene calls are TRBV5-1 and TRBJ2-7; no reliable D call. The germline V gene encodes CDR1 SGHRS and CDR2 YFSETQ. The CDR3 extends over 13 amino acids. Trimming took off 4 bases at V and 4 bases at J, with 12 bases between the two ends. Here the CDR3 reads CASSLLDRYEQYF. The CDR3 region has the DNA TGCGCCAGCAGCCTCCTGGACCGGTACGAGCAGTACTTC.

Only one count was recorded for this clone. The rearrangement links TRBV29-1 to TRBJ2-2; TRBD2 matches 9 bases. V gave up 1 base and J gave up 1 base; unmatched junction bases: 4. The CDR3 covers 16 residues. The germline CDR1 and CDR2 sequences are SQVTM and ANQGSEA. The CDR3, as DNA: TGCAGCGTTGAAGGTGTAGCGGGGGAGAACACCGGGGAGCTGTTTTTT. It codes for CSVEGVAGENTGELFF.

This clone was detected only once. The CDR3 is CSGAPTDTQYF. CDR3 coding DNA: TGCTCGGGCGCCCCCACAGATACGCAGTATTTT. J is TRBJ2-3 and V is TRBV29-1, with unresolved D. This CDR3 is 11 amino acids long. From germline, CDR1 is SQVTM and CDR2 ANQGSEA.

This clone was seen only once. The chain links TRBV30 to TRBJ1-1, with 8 bases identical to TRBD1. CDR1 is GTSNPN, CDR2 SVGIG, per germline (reference sequence). V gave up 2 bases and J gave up 4 bases; unmatched junction bases: 21. The CDR3 loop spans 19 amino acids. The CDR3 DNA is TGTGCCTGGAGTCCCTTTCCCACTTCTCGACAGGGGATGAGCACTGAAGCTTTCTTT. Protein: CAWSPFPTSRQGMSTEAFF.

This clone was observed a handful of times. This chain uses TRBV29-1 with TRBJ2-5; 8 bases fit TRBD2. The length of the CDR3 is 15 residues. J lost 1 base, V lost 4 bases, and 8 bases had no gene match. The germline CDR1 and CDR2 sequences are SQVTM and ANQGSEA. The DNA of the CDR3 is TGCAGCGTTGCGTTAGGCGGGGGGATCCAAGAGACCCAGTACTTC. Translation gives CSVALGGGIQETQYF.

The table lists this clone with a few counts. The CDR3 spells CASSLAGQRGQPQHF. The DNA of the CDR3 is TGCGCCAGCAGCTTGGCCGGACAGAGGGGCCAGCCCCAGCATTTT. The chain links TRBV5-1 to TRBJ1-5; D might be TRBD1 (6 bases). Trimming cost V 0 bases and J 7 bases, with 14 bases left between them. Germline V gene data show CDR1 as SGHRS and CDR2 as YFSETQ. The CDR3 covers 15 residues. The variable domain in full, completed from reference TRBV5-1 and TRBJ1-5, reads KAGVTQTPRYLIKTRGQQVTLSCSPISGHRSVSWYQQTPGQGLQFLFEYFSETQRNKGNFPGRFSGRQFSNSRSEMNVSTLELGDSALYLCASSLAGQRGQPQHFGDGTRLSIL.